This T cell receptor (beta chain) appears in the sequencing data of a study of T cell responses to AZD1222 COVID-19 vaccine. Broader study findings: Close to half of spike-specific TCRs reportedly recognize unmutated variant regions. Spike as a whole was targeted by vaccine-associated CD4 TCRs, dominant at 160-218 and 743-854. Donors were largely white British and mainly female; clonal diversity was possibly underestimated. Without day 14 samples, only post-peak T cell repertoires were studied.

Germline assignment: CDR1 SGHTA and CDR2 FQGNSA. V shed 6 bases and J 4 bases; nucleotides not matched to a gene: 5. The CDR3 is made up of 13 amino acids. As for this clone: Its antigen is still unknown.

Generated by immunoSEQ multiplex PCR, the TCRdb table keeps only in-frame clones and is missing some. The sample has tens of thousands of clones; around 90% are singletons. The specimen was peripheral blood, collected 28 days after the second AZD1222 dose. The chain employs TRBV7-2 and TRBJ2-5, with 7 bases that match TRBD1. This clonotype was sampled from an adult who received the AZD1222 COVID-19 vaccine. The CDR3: CASSTDRVETQYF. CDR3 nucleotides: TGTGCCAGCAGTACCGACAGGGTAGAGACCCAGTACTTC.